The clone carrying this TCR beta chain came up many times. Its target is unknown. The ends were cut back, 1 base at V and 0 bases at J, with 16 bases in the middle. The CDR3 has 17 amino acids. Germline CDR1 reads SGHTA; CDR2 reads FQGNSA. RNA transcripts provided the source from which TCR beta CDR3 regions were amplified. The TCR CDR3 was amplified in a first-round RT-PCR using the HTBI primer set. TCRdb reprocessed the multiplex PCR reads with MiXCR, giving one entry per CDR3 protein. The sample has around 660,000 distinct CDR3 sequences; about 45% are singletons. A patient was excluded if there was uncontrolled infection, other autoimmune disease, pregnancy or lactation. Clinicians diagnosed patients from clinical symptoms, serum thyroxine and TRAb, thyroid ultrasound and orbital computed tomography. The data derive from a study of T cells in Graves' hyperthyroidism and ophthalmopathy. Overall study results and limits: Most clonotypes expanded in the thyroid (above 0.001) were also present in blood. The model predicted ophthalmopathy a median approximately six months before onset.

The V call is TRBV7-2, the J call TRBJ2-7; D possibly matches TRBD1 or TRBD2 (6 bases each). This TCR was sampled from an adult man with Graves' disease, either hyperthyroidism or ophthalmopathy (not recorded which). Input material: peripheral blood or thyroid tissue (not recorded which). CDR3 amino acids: CASSLGRAGHNSYEQYF. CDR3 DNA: TGTGCCAGCAGCTTAGGTCGGGCGGGACACAACTCCTACGAGCAGTACTTC.